This TCR beta chain was obtained from a study of OX40 agonist ivuxolimab in advanced cancers. Study as a whole: Ivuxolimab, an antibody that agonizes OX40 (CD134), was administered to the patients. Previous treatment with anti-PD-1, anti-PD-L1 or anti-CTLA-4 therapy was allowed; about 37% had received some.

The study's findings and limits: CD4+ and CD8+ blood T cells expanded clonally by week 6 at 0.1 to 3.0 mg/kg. The average count of expanded clones was higher among CD8+ T cells than among CD4+.

Repertoires were generated with immunoSEQ multiplex PCR, while TCRdb's copy carries only in-frame clones and drops some. The sample has around 71,000 clones, about 88% seen once. On this clone itself: Its antigen is undetermined.

V lost 1 base, J lost 6 bases, and 12 bases stayed unmatched. CDR1 and CDR2 (germline): SGHTA, FQGNSA. The CDR3 runs to 17 residues. The sample in question was CD4+ or CD8+ T cells sorted from blood, obtained in a trial of the OX40 agonist ivuxolimab. The TCR sequence derives from an adult with an advanced solid tumor such as melanoma, head and neck, liver or kidney cancer. The gene calls are TRBV7-2 and TRBJ2-7, with TRBD2 identical over 10 bases. As DNA, the CDR3 is TGTGCCAGCAGCTTAGTTCCGGCTAGCGGGAGTCCGGGCGAGCAGTACTTC. It encodes CASSLVPASGSPGEQYF.